Listed here are 28 T cell receptor beta chains from one sample, sequenced in a study of identical twins. TCRdb redid the calling of the 5' RACE reads with MiXCR, one entry per CDR3 protein. The sample yields about 300,000 distinct CDR3 sequences, about 12% seen once. This sample was shared with a second study, whose subject was yellow fever vaccine responses in identical twins.

The sample comprised CD8+ T cells sorted from blood. The receptors were gathered from a woman under 30 in good health.

In its sample, this clonotype was seen many times. The chain employs TRBV27 and TRBJ2-7; 10 bases are a match to TRBD1. The CDR3 length is 14 residues. Germline V gene sequence: CDR1 MNHEY, CDR2 SMNVEV (reference sequence). Losses at the gene ends were 6 bases for V and 3 bases for J; bases not matched to a gene: 5. In nucleotides, the CDR3 is TGTGCCAGCAGCTTCGGACAGGGGGGCTACGAGCAGTACTTC. As protein: CASSFGQGGYEQYF.

This clonotype occurred a few times. V usage is TRBV11-1 and J usage is TRBJ1-2; perhaps TRBD1 as D (6 bases). The germline gives CDR1 SGHAT, CDR2 FQDESV (reference sequence). The V gene lost 0 bases and the J gene lost 0 bases, with 17 bases spanning the gap. The CDR3 runs 18 residues. The CDR3 nucleotides are TGTGCCAGCAGCTTAGCGGACAGAAACTTTTATACTAACTATGGCTACACCTTC. Residues: CASSLADRNFYTNYGYTF. Looking up the rest from reference TRBV11-1 and TRBJ1-2 gives the full variable domain: EAEVAQSPRYKITEKSQAVAFWCDPISGHATLYWYRQILGQGPELLVQFQDESVVDDSQLPKDRFSAERLKGVDSTLKIQPAELGDSAMYLCASSLADRNFYTNYGYTFGSGTRLTVV.

This clonotype occurred a few times. The chain has TRBV7-9 and TRBJ2-2; D remains unclear. The CDR3 loop spans 16 amino acids. CDR1 is SEHNR and CDR2 is FQNEAQ in the germline V gene (reference sequence). Trimming cost V 8 bases and J 8 bases, with 24 bases left between them. The CDR3 nucleotides are TGTGCCAGCGCTACCACCCCATCAGCGAGAGAGGGGGAGCTGTTTTTT. Translating it yields CASATTPSAREGELFF.

This chain uses TRBV7-9 with TRBJ2-7; a weak D match, TRBD2 (5 bases). The germline gives CDR1 SEHNR, CDR2 FQNEAQ (reference sequence). The CDR3 totals 15 residues. V dropped 3 bases and J dropped 0 bases, with 12 bases sitting between them. The CDR3 DNA follows: TGTGCCAGCAGCTTCTATAGCGCCCACTCCTACGAGCAGTACTTC. Translation: CASSFYSAHSYEQYF.

This clonotype showed up just a few times. The chain recombines TRBV2 with TRBJ2-1; no reliable D call. Trimming took off 11 bases at V and 4 bases at J, with 18 bases between the two ends. Per the germline V gene, CDR1 is SNHLY and CDR2 is FYNNEI. CDR3 length: 14 residues. CDR3 nucleotide sequence: TGTGCCTGGTCGGGTGAAGCGCTGTACAATGAGCAGTTCTTC. Translating it yields CAWSGEALYNEQFF.

V is TRBV3-1 and J is TRBJ2-3; unclear D gene. V shed 4 bases and J shed 2 bases, with 10 bases lying between them. The CDR3 length is 14 residues. The V gene's germline CDR1 is LGHDT and CDR2 YNNKEL (reference sequence). The CDR3 DNA reads TGTGCCAGCAGCCCACGATACATCACAGATACGCAGTATTTT. Amino acid sequence: CASSPRYITDTQYF.

The chain is built from TRBV6-1 and TRBJ2-1, with TRBD2 identical over 9 bases. Germline V lookup: CDR1 MNHNS, CDR2 SASEGT. The CDR3 has 15 amino acids. V was pared by 6 bases and J by 2 bases, with 5 bases of the junction left unmatched. The CDR3 protein is CASSRTSDPYNEQFF. The DNA for the CDR3 is TGTGCCAGCAGCAGGACTAGCGACCCCTACAATGAGCAGTTCTTC.

The rearrangement joins TRBV18 to TRBJ2-7; no firm D call. From germline, CDR1 is KGHSH and CDR2 LQKENI. The germline V and J ends were trimmed by 5 bases and 0 bases, with 14 bases remaining between them. The CDR3 runs to 15 residues. CDR3: CASSYAIRGSYEQYF. In DNA, the CDR3 is TGTGCCAGCTCATATGCGATACGAGGCTCCTACGAGCAGTACTTC.

The chain employs TRBV28 and TRBJ2-7; 9 bases match TRBD1. Germline V gene sequence: CDR1 MDHEN, CDR2 SYDVKM. There are 16 residues in the CDR3. Losses at the gene ends were 5 bases for V and 6 bases for J; bases not matched to a gene: 14. CDR3 region: CASSPARGQGPLEQYF. For the CDR3, the DNA is TGTGCCAGCAGTCCCGCGAGGGGACAGGGACCCCTCGAGCAGTACTTC. Variable domain in full (rest from reference TRBV28 and TRBJ2-7): DVKVTQSSRYLVKRTGEKVFLECVQDMDHENMFWYRQDPGLGLRLIYFSYDVKMKEKGDIPEGYSVSREKKERFSLILESASTNQTSMYLCASSPARGQGPLEQYFGPGTRLTVT.

This clonotype has a count of ten or more. V usage is TRBV3-1 and J usage is TRBJ1-2, with TRBD1 matching 7 bases. Germline V CDR1 and CDR2: LGHDT, YNNKEL (reference sequence). This CDR3 comprises 16 residues. Trimming took 0 bases from V and 7 from J; bases not matched to a gene: 11. The CDR3 reads CASSQDSRGVWSGYTF. The CDR3 DNA reads TGTGCCAGCAGCCAAGATTCCAGGGGGGTTTGGAGTGGCTACACCTTC.

The CDR3 reads CASSLWGRESADTQYF. In nucleotides, the CDR3 is TGTGCCAGCAGCCTATGGGGGCGGGAGTCTGCAGATACGCAGTATTTT. The chain is built from TRBV7-6 and TRBJ2-3; perhaps TRBD2 as D (7 bases). CDR3 length equals 16 residues. Germline lookup yields CDR1 SGHVS and CDR2 FNYEAQ. Trimming cost V 5 bases and J 4 bases, with 19 bases left between them.

In this sample, this clonotype turned up many times. The chain uses TRBV12-3 or TRBV12-4 and TRBJ2-1, with a weak D call TRBD2 (5 bases). Between the trimmed V and J ends, which lost 3 bases and 9 bases, there was a span of 9 bases. The CDR3 runs to 12 residues. The CDR3 here is CASSFQRFEQFF. CDR3 DNA sequence: TGTGCCAGCAGTTTCCAGCGGTTTGAGCAGTTCTTC.

V usage is TRBV7-9 and J usage is TRBJ2-5, with a weak D call TRBD1 (6 bases). The CDR3 has 14 amino acids. The germline CDR1 and CDR2 sequences are SEHNR and FQNEAQ (reference sequence). The germline V and J ends were trimmed by 2 bases and 2 bases, with 9 bases remaining between them. In DNA form, the CDR3 reads TGTGCCAGCAGCTTAAAGGGGGTACAAGAGACCCAGTACTTC. Its translation: CASSLKGVQETQYF.

This clonotype came up once. The chain couples TRBV10-1 to TRBJ2-1; tentative D call: TRBD2 (5 bases). The CDR3 runs to 14 residues. Deletions cut 3 bases from V and 3 bases from J, with 9 bases between. Germline assignment: CDR1 WNHNN and CDR2 SYGVQD (reference sequence). This CDR3 reads CASSEFEGYNEQFF. For the CDR3, the DNA is TGCGCCAGCAGTGAATTCGAGGGCTACAATGAGCAGTTCTTC.

The J gene is TRBJ2-7, the V gene TRBV6-1; no reliable D call. This CDR3 spans 14 amino acids. CDR1 MNHNS and CDR2 SASEGT come from the germline V gene. V lost 2 bases and J 0 bases, leaving 8 bases between the germline ends. This CDR3 is CASSENSLSYEQYF. The CDR3 DNA is TGTGCCAGCAGTGAAAACAGTCTCTCCTACGAGCAGTACTTC.

The rearrangement links TRBV6-2 or TRBV6-3 to TRBJ2-1; D unclear. The length of the CDR3 is 12 residues. Germline CDR1 MNHEY, CDR2 SVGEGT. The ends were cut back, 2 bases at V and 8 bases at J, with 7 bases in the middle. The CDR3 DNA is TGTGCCAGCAGTTACAGGGCCGATGAGCAGTTCTTC. Translating it yields CASSYRADEQFF.

This clonotype occurred a few times. The chain links TRBV11-1 to TRBJ2-3; a possible D gene is TRBD1 (5 bases). With 2 bases removed from V and 0 bases from J, the gap between germline ends came to 18 bases. Germline V gene sequence: CDR1 SGHAT, CDR2 FQDESV (reference sequence). The CDR3 is 18 residues long. The DNA for the CDR3 is TGTGCCAGCAGCTTAAGTCCCTCGGACATTCAAAGCACAGATACGCAGTATTTT. Its protein is CASSLSPSDIQSTDTQYF. The full variable domain, with the rest looked up from reference TRBV11-1 and TRBJ2-3, is EAEVAQSPRYKITEKSQAVAFWCDPISGHATLYWYRQILGQGPELLVQFQDESVVDDSQLPKDRFSAERLKGVDSTLKIQPAELGDSAMYLCASSLSPSDIQSTDTQYFGPGTRLTVL.

This clonotype has just a few counts. The chain recombines TRBV28 with TRBJ2-3; a possible D gene is TRBD2 (6 bases). Per germline, CDR1 MDHEN and CDR2 SYDVKM. CDR3 length: 15 amino acids. Between the trimmed V and J ends, which lost 5 bases and 1 base, there was a span of 13 bases. CDR3 DNA sequence: TGTGCCAGCAGTGTAGCGGATTGGGGCACAGATACGCAGTATTTT. Its protein product is CASSVADWGTDTQYF.

This chain links TRBV7-9 with TRBJ2-3; D remains unclear. The CDR3 has 16 residues. The germline CDR1 and CDR2 sequences are SEHNR and FQNEAQ (reference sequence). Trimming shortened V by 1 base and J by 5 bases, and 16 bases separated the two germline ends. The CDR3 spells CASSLVGDRAKDTQYF. The CDR3 region has the DNA TGTGCCAGCAGCTTAGTGGGCGATAGGGCCAAAGATACGCAGTATTTT.

In this sample, this clonotype turned up a few times. The V gene is TRBV10-3, the J gene TRBJ2-1; no clear D gene. Germline CDR1 reads ENHRY; CDR2 reads SYGVKD. The V end lost 6 bases, the J end lost 5 bases, and 23 bases lay between the germline ends. The CDR3 sequence is 17 residues long. The CDR3 bases are TGTGCCATCAGAGGGTTCCCGGCTATCTCTGGTGACAATGAGCAGTTCTTC. Translating it yields CAIRGFPAISGDNEQFF.

This clonotype has more than one count but fewer than ten. This sequence joins TRBV5-1 and TRBJ2-3, with 9 bases aligning to TRBD1. Germline V gene sequence: CDR1 SGHRS, CDR2 YFSETQ. This CDR3 comprises 15 residues. The V and J ends lost 2 bases and 1 base, in that order; junction bases with no gene match: 2. CDR3: CASSFYRGRTDTQYF. Written as DNA, the CDR3 is TGCGCCAGCAGCTTTTACAGGGGGCGCACAGATACGCAGTATTTT.

This clonotype was seen many times. This chain links TRBV3-1 with TRBJ1-1; 7 bases agree with TRBD1. Germline trimming cut 1 base from V and 4 bases from J; bases unmatched to any gene: 3. The CDR3 runs 14 residues. The germline V gene has CDR1 LGHDT and CDR2 YNNKEL (reference sequence). CDR3 sequence reads: CASSQVSGGTEAFF. The CDR3 region has the DNA TGTGCCAGCAGCCAAGTATCAGGGGGCACTGAAGCTTTCTTT.

This clonotype came up a few times. The chain joins TRBV12-3 or TRBV12-4 to TRBJ1-1, with 9 bases fitting TRBD1. The CDR3 length is 12 residues. Trimming at V came to 5 bases and at J to 8 bases, leaving 3 bases not matched to a gene. The CDR3 nucleotides are TGTGCCAGCAGTCGGACAGGGGCGGAAGCTTTCTTT. Amino acids: CASSRTGAEAFF.

In this sample, this clonotype turned up a few times. This sequence joins TRBV7-9 and TRBJ1-1; D gene unclear. Looked up from germline, CDR1 is SEHNR and CDR2 is FQNEAQ (reference sequence). The V end lost 1 base, the J end lost 5 bases, and 11 bases lay between the germline ends. This CDR3 is 14 amino acids long. This CDR3 is CASSLGQNPTEAFF. The CDR3 coding sequence is TGTGCCAGCAGCTTAGGCCAGAATCCGACTGAAGCTTTCTTT.

The sample holds a few counts of this clonotype. CDR3 amino acids: CASSTTGIHSGANVLTF. The CDR3 coding sequence is TGTGCCAGCAGCACTACAGGAATTCACTCTGGGGCCAACGTCCTGACTTTC. The chain recombines TRBV21-1 with TRBJ2-6; TRBD1 is the table's D call and was not checked against the DNA. TRBV21-1 is shown as a pseudogene. This CDR3 comprises 17 residues.

The rearrangement uses TRBV6-1 and TRBJ2-5; D perhaps matches TRBD1 (5 bases). V lost 4 bases and J lost 1, with 13 bases in between. Germline V gives CDR1 MNHNS, CDR2 SASEGT. The CDR3 runs 15 residues. The CDR3 here is CASSVLGAFQETQYF. The CDR3 coding sequence is TGTGCCAGCAGTGTCTTAGGGGCATTCCAAGAGACCCAGTACTTC.

The sample holds a few counts of this clonotype. This chain joins TRBV5-8 and TRBJ2-3; 10 bases map to TRBD2. CDR3 length: 15 amino acids. CDR1 and CDR2 (germline): SGHTS, YDEGEE. J was trimmed by 3 bases and V by 6 bases; bases with no gene match: 7. The CDR3 DNA sequence: TGTGCCAGCATTCCCAGCGGGAGGGGAACAGATACGCAGTATTTT. Encoded protein: CASIPSGRGTDTQYF.

V and J are TRBV25-1 and TRBJ2-3; 10 bases line up with TRBD1. From germline, CDR1 is MGHDK and CDR2 SYGVNS. V was clipped by 6 bases and J by 7 bases; unmatched bases: 13. This CDR3 comprises 16 residues. The CDR3 here is CASSSTGRDRGYTQYF. The CDR3 DNA follows: TGTGCCAGCAGCTCCACGGGGAGGGACAGGGGTTATACGCAGTATTTT. Using reference TRBV25-1 and TRBJ2-3 for the parts outside the CDR3, the full variable domain is EADIYQTPRYLVIGTGKKITLECSQTMGHDKMYWYQQDPGMELHLIHYSYGVNSTEKGDLSSESTVSRIRTEHFPLTLESARPSHTSQYLCASSSTGRDRGYTQYFGPGTRLTVL.